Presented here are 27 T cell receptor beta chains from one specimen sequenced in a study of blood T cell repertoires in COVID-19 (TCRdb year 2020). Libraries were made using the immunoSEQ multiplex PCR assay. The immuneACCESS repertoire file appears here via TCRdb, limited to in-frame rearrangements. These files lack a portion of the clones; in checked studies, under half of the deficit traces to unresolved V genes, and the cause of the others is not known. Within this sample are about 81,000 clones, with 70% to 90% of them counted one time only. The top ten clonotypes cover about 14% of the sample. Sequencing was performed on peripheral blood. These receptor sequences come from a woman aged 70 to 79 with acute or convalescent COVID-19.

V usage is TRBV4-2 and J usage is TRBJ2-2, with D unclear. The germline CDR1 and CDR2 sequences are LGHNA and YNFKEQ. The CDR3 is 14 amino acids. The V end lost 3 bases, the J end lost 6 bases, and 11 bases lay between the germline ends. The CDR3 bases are TGTGCCAGCAGCCATTTGTCATCGGCCGGGGAGCTGTTTTTT. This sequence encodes CASSHLSSAGELFF.

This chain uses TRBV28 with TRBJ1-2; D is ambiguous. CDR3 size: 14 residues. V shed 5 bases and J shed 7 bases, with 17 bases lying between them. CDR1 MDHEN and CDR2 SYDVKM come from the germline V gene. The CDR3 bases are TGTGCCAGCAGTCCTTGGGCCAGGATTGGTGGCTACACCTTC. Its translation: CASSPWARIGGYTF.

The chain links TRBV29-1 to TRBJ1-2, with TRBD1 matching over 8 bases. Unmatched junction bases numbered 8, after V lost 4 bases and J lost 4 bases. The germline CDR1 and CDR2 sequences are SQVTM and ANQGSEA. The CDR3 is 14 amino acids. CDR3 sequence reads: CSVGTPGGPYGYTF. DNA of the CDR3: TGCAGCGTTGGAACCCCAGGGGGCCCCTATGGCTACACCTTC.

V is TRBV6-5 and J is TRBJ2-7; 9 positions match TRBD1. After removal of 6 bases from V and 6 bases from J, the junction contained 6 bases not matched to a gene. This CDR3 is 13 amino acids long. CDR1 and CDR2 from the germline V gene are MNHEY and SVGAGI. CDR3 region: CASRPPGQGEQYV. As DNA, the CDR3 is TGTGCCAGCAGACCTCCGGGACAGGGCGAGCAGTACGTC.

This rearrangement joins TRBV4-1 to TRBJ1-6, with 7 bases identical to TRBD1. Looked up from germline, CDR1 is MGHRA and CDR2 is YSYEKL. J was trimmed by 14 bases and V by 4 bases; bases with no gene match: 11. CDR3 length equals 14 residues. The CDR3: CASSPFDRAVSLHF. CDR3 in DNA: TGCGCCAGCAGCCCCTTCGACAGGGCTGTTTCCCTCCACTTT.

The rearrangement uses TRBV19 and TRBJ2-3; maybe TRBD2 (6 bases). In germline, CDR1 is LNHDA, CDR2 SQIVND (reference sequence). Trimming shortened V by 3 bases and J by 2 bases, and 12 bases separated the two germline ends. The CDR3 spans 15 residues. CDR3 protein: CASSIRPGDTDTQYF. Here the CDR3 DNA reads TGTGCCAGTAGTATTCGACCGGGGGACACAGATACGCAGTATTTT.

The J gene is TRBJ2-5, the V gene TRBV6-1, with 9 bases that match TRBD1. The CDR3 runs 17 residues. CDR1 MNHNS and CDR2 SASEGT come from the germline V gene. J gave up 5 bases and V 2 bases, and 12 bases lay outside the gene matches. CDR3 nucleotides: TGTGCCAGCAGTGAAAGGGGGCGTGGGACAGGGCGTGAGACCCAGTACTTC. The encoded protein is CASSERGRGTGRETQYF.

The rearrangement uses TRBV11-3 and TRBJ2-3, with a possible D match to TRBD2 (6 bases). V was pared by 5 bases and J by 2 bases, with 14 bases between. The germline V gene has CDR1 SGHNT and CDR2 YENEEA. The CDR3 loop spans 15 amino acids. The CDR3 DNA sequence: TGTGCCAGCAGCCCGACTCTAGCGCTCACAGATACGCAGTATTTT. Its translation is CASSPTLALTDTQYF.

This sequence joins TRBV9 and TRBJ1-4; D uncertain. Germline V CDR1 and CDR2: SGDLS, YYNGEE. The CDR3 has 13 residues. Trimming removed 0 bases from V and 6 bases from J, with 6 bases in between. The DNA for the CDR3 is TGTGCCAGCAGCGTAGACGGGGATGAAAAACTGTTTTTT. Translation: CASSVDGDEKLFF.

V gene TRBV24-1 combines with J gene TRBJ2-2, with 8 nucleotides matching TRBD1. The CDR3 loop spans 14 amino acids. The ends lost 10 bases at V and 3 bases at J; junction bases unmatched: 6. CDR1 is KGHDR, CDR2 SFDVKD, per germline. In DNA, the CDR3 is TGTGCCACGGCCGGGACAGGAGACACCGGGGAGCTGTTTTTT. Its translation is CATAGTGDTGELFF.

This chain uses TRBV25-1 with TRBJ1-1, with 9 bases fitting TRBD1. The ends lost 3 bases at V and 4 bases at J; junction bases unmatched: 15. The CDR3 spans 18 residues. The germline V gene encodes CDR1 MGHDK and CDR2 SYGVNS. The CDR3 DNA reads TGTGCCAGCAGTGACCCCCACAGGGGGCCTCAGGGTAGCACTGAAGCTTTCTTT. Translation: CASSDPHRGPQGSTEAFF.

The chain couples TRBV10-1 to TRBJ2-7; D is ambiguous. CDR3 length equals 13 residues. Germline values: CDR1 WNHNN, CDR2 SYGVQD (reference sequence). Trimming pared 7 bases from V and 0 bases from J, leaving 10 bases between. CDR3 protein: CASTERSSYEQYV. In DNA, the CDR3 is TGCGCCAGCACCGAGCGTAGCTCCTACGAGCAGTACGTC.

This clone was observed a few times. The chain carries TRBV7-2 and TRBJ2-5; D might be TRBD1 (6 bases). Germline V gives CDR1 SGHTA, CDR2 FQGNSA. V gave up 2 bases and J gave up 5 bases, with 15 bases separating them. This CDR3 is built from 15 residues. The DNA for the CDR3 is TGTGCCAGCAGCTTAAGGACAGAGTACGGTGAGACCCAGTACTTC. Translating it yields CASSLRTEYGETQYF.

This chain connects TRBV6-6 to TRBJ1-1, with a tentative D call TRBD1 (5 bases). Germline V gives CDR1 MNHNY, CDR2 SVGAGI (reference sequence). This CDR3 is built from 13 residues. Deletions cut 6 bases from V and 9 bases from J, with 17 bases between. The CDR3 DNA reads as TGTGCCAGCAGCCAGCATCGTCCGGACAAAGCTTTCTTT. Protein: CASSQHRPDKAFF.

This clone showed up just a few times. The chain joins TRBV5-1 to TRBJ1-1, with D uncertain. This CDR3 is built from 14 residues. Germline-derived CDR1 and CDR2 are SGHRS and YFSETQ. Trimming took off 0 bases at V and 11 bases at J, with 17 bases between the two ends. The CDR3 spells CASSLDTPFVAAFF. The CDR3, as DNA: TGCGCCAGCAGCTTGGACACCCCATTCGTAGCGGCTTTCTTT.

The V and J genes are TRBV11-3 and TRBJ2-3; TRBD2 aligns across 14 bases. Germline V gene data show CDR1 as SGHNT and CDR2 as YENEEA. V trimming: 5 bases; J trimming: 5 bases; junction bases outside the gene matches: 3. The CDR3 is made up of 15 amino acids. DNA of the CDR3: TGTGCCAGCAGCCCCGGACTAGCGGGAGGAGATACGCAGTATTTT. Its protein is CASSPGLAGGDTQYF.

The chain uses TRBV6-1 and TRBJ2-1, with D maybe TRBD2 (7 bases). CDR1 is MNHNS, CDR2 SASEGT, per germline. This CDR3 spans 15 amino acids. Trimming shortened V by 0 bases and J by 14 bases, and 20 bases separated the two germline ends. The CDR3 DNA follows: TGTGCCAGCAGTGAAGCTCGTCTAGCGGTGGGGGGCGAGTTCTTC. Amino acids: CASSEARLAVGGEFF.

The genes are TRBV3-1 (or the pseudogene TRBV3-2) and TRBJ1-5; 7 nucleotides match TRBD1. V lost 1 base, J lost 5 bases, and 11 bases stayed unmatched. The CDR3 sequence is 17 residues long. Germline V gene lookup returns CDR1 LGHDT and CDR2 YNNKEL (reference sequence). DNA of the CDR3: TGTGCCAGCAGCCAAGGCCTGTGGGACAGACCCTATCAGCCCCAGCATTTT. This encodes CASSQGLWDRPYQPQHF.

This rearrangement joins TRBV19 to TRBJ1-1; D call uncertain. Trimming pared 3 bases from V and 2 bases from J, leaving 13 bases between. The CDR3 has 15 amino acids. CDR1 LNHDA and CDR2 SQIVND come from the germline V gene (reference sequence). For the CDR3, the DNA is TGTGCCAGTAGTATGGCCGGAGCCGGCAACACTGAAGCTTTCTTT. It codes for CASSMAGAGNTEAFF. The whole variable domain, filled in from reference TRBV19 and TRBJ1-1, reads DGGITQSPKYLFRKEGQNVTLSCEQNLNHDAMYWYRQDPGQGLRLIYYSQIVNDFQKGDIAEGYSVSREKKESFPLTVTSAQKNPTAFYLCASSMAGAGNTEAFFGQGTRLTVV.

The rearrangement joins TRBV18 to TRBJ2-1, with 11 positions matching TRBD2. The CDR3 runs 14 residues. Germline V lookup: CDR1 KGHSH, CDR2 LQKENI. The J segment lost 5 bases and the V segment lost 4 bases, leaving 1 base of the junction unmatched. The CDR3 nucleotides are TGTGCCAGCTCACTGGGACTAGCGGACAATGAGCAGTTCTTC. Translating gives CASSLGLADNEQFF.

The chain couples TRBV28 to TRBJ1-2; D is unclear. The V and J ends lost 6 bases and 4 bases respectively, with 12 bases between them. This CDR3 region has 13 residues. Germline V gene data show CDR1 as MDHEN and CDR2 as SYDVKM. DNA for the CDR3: TGTGCCAGCAGCCTCAACAGCCTCTATGGCTACACCTTC. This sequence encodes CASSLNSLYGYTF.

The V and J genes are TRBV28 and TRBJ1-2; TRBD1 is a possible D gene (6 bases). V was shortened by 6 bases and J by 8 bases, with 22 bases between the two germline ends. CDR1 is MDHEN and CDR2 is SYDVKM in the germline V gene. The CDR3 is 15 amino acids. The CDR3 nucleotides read TGTGCCAGCAGCCCCTTCGGTGGGCAGGGGAAGGGCTACACCTTC. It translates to CASSPFGGQGKGYTF.

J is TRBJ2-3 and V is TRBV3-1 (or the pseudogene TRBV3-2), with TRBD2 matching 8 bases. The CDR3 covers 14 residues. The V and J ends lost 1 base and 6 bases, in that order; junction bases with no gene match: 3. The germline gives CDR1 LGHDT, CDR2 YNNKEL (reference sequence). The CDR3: CASSQVTSGDTQYF. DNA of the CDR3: TGTGCCAGCAGCCAAGTTACTAGCGGTGATACGCAGTATTTT.

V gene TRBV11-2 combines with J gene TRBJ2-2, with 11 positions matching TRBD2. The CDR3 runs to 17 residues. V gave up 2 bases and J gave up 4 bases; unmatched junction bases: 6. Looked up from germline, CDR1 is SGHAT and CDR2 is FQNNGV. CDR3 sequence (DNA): TGTGCCAGCAGCTTAACGGTAGCGGGGGGGCGCACCGGGGAGCTGTTTTTT. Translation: CASSLTVAGGRTGELFF.

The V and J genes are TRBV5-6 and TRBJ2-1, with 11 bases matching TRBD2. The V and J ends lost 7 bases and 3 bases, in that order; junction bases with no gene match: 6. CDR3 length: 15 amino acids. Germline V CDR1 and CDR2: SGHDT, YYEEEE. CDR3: CASGRGTSGYNEQFF. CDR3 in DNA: TGTGCCAGCGGTCGCGGGACTAGCGGCTACAATGAGCAGTTCTTC. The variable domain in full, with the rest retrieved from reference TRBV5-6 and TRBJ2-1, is DAGVTQSPTHLIKTRGQQVTLRCSPKSGHDTVSWYQQALGQGPQFIFQYYEEEERQRGNFPDRFSGHQFPNYSSELNVNALLLGDSALYLCASGRGTSGYNEQFFGPGTRLTVL.

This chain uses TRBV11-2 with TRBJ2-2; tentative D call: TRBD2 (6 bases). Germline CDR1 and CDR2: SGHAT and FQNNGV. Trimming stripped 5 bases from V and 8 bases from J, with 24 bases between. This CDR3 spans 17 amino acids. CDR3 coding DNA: TGTGCCAGCAGCAGGGGCGAGATAGCGGCGGCATGGGGGGAGCTGTTTTTT. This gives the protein CASSRGEIAAAWGELFF. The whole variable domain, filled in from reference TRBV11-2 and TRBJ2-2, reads EAGVAQSPRYKIIEKRQSVAFWCNPISGHATLYWYQQILGQGPKLLIQFQNNGVVDDSQLPKDRFSAERLKGVDSTLKIQPAKLEDSAVYLCASSRGEIAAAWGELFFGEGSRLTVL.

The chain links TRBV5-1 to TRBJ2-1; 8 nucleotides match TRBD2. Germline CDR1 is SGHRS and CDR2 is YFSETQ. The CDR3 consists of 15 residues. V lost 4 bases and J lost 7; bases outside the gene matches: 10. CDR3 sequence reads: CASSLSGEAYNEQFF. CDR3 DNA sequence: TGCGCCAGCAGCCTTAGCGGGGAAGCTTATAATGAGCAGTTCTTC.